This passage covers 28 T cell receptor beta chains from one sample sequenced in a study of cytomegalovirus exposure and HLA in healthy donors. Sequenced by immunoSEQ multiplex PCR; TCRdb stores in-frame clones only, minus some. Among roughly 250,000 clones listed, 75% to 90% were seen once. Sequenced input: PBMCs. The receptors derive from a woman aged 25 to 39 in good health and CMV-seropositive.

The chain has TRBV7-9 and TRBJ2-1; unclear D gene. Trimming took 4 bases from V and 10 from J, leaving 8 bases between them. The germline CDR1 and CDR2 sequences are SEHNR and FQNEAQ (reference sequence). CDR3 size: 11 residues. This CDR3 reads CASSSLREQFF. CDR3 coding DNA: TGTGCCAGCAGCTCGTTGAGGGAGCAGTTCTTC.

The chain joins TRBV30 to TRBJ2-2; 7 bases agree with TRBD1. This CDR3 is 15 amino acids long. Germline values: CDR1 GTSNPN, CDR2 SVGIG (reference sequence). V lost 3 bases and J lost 3; bases outside the gene matches: 7. Written as DNA, the CDR3 is TGTGCCTGGAGGGACGACAGGGCTTACACCGGGGAGCTGTTTTTT. The encoded protein is CAWRDDRAYTGELFF. The entire variable domain, with the rest obtained from reference TRBV30 and TRBJ2-2, is as follows: SQTIHQWPATLVQPVGSPLSLECTVEGTSNPNLYWYRQAAGRGLQLLFYSVGIGQISSEVPQNLSASRPQDRQFILSSKKLLLSDSGFYLCAWRDDRAYTGELFFGEGSRLTVL.

V and J are TRBV30 and TRBJ1-4; unclear D gene. CDR1 and CDR2 (germline): GTSNPN, SVGIG (reference sequence). This CDR3 contains 11 residues. V was pared by 2 bases and J by 8 bases, with 6 bases between. In nucleotides, the CDR3 is TGTGCCTGGAGTAGAGTCGAAAAACTGTTTTTT. Translated, it gives CAWSRVEKLFF.

This chain connects TRBV19 to TRBJ2-1, with TRBD2 identical over 9 bases. Per the germline V gene, CDR1 is LNHDA and CDR2 is SQIVND (reference sequence). This CDR3 has 19 residues. The junction had 13 bases not matched to a gene; V was cut back by 2 bases and J by 2 bases. The CDR3 is CASSIITSGRSHTYNEQFF. In DNA, the CDR3 is TGTGCCAGTAGTATAATCACCAGCGGGAGGAGCCATACCTACAATGAGCAGTTCTTC.

The count of this clone is one. The chain carries TRBV4-1 and TRBJ2-7, with D uncertain. The CDR3 loop spans 14 amino acids. V shed 0 bases and J shed 5 bases, with 11 bases lying between them. Germline V CDR1 and CDR2: MGHRA, YSYEKL. As DNA, the CDR3 is TGCGCCAGCAGCCAAGACAGGATTGCCCACGAGCAGTACTTC. Translating gives CASSQDRIAHEQYF.

The chain is built from TRBV2 and TRBJ2-7; 9 bases are shared with TRBD2. Germline values: CDR1 SNHLY, CDR2 FYNNEI. The CDR3 runs to 18 residues. After removal of 1 base from V and 7 bases from J, the junction contained 17 bases not matched to a gene. In DNA, the CDR3 is TGTGCCAGCAGTGAAGGGATACCAGGGCGGGAGGGCCTGAGAGAGCAGTACTTC. Its protein product is CASSEGIPGREGLREQYF.

This clone was counted between two and nine times. The chain couples TRBV7-9 to TRBJ2-7; 9 positions agree with TRBD1. The CDR3 extends over 15 amino acids. Germline CDR1 SEHNR, CDR2 FQNEAQ (reference sequence). V was clipped by 5 bases and J by 6 bases; unmatched bases: 11. CDR3 sequence: CASSPRDRASREQYF. Here the CDR3 DNA reads TGTGCCAGCAGCCCCCGGGACAGGGCCTCTCGCGAGCAGTACTTC.

The CDR3 DNA reads as TGCGCCAGCAATCTAGCGGGCGGGAGTGCTATAGATACGCAGTATTTT. Its translation is CASNLAGGSAIDTQYF. The J gene is TRBJ2-3, the V gene TRBV10-2, with 8 bases aligning to TRBD2. Germline V gene sequence: CDR1 WSHSY, CDR2 SAAADI. V shed 7 bases, J shed 5 bases, and the junction held 14 bases outside the gene matches. This CDR3 has 16 residues.

V is TRBV30 and J is TRBJ1-1; no definite D call. Germline CDR1 and CDR2: GTSNPN and SVGIG (reference sequence). The CDR3 runs 13 residues. The V gene lost 2 bases and the J gene lost 1 base, with 8 bases spanning the gap. The CDR3, as DNA: TGTGCCTGGAGTCTCTCCCCGAACACTGAAGCTTTCTTT. It is translated as CAWSLSPNTEAFF.

This chain uses TRBV4-1 with TRBJ2-5; the match to TRBD1 covers 8 bases. Unmatched junction bases numbered 9, after V lost 1 base and J lost 5 bases. The length of the CDR3 is 16 residues. Germline values: CDR1 MGHRA, CDR2 YSYEKL. As DNA, the CDR3 is TGCGCCAGCAGCCAAGGGGGCAGGGGGCTTCGTGAGACCCAGTACTTC. Residues: CASSQGGRGLRETQYF.

This sequence joins TRBV27 and TRBJ1-5, with D possibly matching TRBD1 (6 bases). CDR1 is MNHEY and CDR2 is SMNVEV in the germline V gene (reference sequence). Trimming took 3 bases from V and 6 from J, leaving 9 bases between them. The CDR3 is made up of 13 amino acids. The CDR3 DNA follows: TGTGCCAGCAGTTTGTCAGGGGCTCAGCCCCAGCATTTT. As protein: CASSLSGAQPQHF.

The V gene is TRBV27, the J gene TRBJ2-1, with TRBD2 as a possible D gene (5 bases). Germline V CDR1 and CDR2: MNHEY, SMNVEV (reference sequence). Trimming shortened V by 5 bases and J by 0 bases, and 14 bases separated the two germline ends. This CDR3 has 16 amino acids. The chain's CDR3 is CASSALARSSYNEQFF. The DNA for the CDR3 is TGTGCCAGCAGTGCCTTAGCGAGGAGCTCCTACAATGAGCAGTTCTTC.

This rearrangement joins TRBV7-2 to TRBJ2-7, with a weak D call TRBD2 (6 bases). Germline V gives CDR1 SGHTA, CDR2 FQGNSA. With 3 bases removed from V and 3 bases from J, the gap between germline ends came to 18 bases. The CDR3 runs 16 residues. The CDR3: CASSLISRGTLYEQYF. The DNA of the CDR3 is TGTGCCAGCAGCTTGATCTCTCGGGGGACGCTCTACGAGCAGTACTTC.

The chain combines TRBV28 with TRBJ2-1, with TRBD2 matching 14 bases. The CDR3 loop spans 19 amino acids. Unmatched junction bases numbered 9, after V lost 5 bases and J lost 0 bases. Germline V gives CDR1 MDHEN, CDR2 SYDVKM. CDR3 DNA: TGTGCCAGCAGTCCGCCGGGACTAGCGGGAGCCTTCTCCTACAATGAGCAGTTCTTC. Translated, it gives CASSPPGLAGAFSYNEQFF.

The chain combines TRBV4-2 with TRBJ1-1; no reliable D call. V was clipped by 0 bases and J by 1 base, with 6 bases between them. Looked up from germline, CDR1 is LGHNA and CDR2 is YNFKEQ. There are 14 residues in the CDR3. CDR3 nucleotide sequence: TGTGCCAGCAGCCAAGAAGAGGAGAACACTGAAGCTTTCTTT. This encodes CASSQEEENTEAFF.

The chain has TRBV19 and TRBJ2-5, with D possibly being TRBD1 (6 bases). There are 15 residues in the CDR3. Looked up from germline, CDR1 is LNHDA and CDR2 is SQIVND (reference sequence). Between the trimmed V and J ends, which lost 3 bases and 4 bases, there was a span of 15 bases. Here the CDR3 reads CASSIMARGIETQYF. The CDR3 DNA follows: TGTGCCAGTAGTATCATGGCCAGGGGAATAGAGACCCAGTACTTC.

This clone was detected only once. The rearrangement links TRBV7-9 to TRBJ1-2; weak D call: TRBD1 (6 bases). Germline V lookup: CDR1 SEHNR, CDR2 FQNEAQ (reference sequence). V dropped 3 bases and J dropped 3 bases, with 11 bases sitting between them. The CDR3 is 14 residues long. The CDR3 DNA reads TGTGCCAGCAGCTTGACACAGGGTGACTATGGCTACACCTTC. It is translated as CASSLTQGDYGYTF.

The rearrangement uses TRBV30 and TRBJ2-1, with 7 bases aligning to TRBD1. The CDR3 is 14 amino acids. Germline V gene lookup returns CDR1 GTSNPN and CDR2 SVGIG (reference sequence). Germline trimming cut 5 bases from V and 8 bases from J; bases unmatched to any gene: 12. CDR3 in amino acids: CAWDWAGGFDEQFF. DNA of the CDR3: TGTGCCTGGGATTGGGCAGGGGGTTTCGATGAGCAGTTCTTC.

The chain uses TRBV28 and TRBJ1-1; D is undetermined. V was shortened by 3 bases and J by 7 bases, with 9 bases between the two germline ends. The CDR3 has 12 amino acids. Germline CDR1 reads MDHEN; CDR2 reads SYDVKM. The CDR3 DNA reads TGTGCCAGCAGTTTGGCGGAGCTTGAAGCTTTCTTT. Protein: CASSLAELEAFF.

The gene calls are TRBV27 and TRBJ2-1, with TRBD2 matching over 13 bases. Germline assignment: CDR1 MNHEY and CDR2 SMNVEV (reference sequence). CDR3 length: 18 amino acids. With V trimmed by 4 bases and J by 3 bases, 9 bases remained unmatched. This chain's CDR3 is CASSSGTSGERGYNEQFF. CDR3 nucleotides: TGTGCCAGCAGTTCAGGGACTAGCGGGGAAAGGGGCTACAATGAGCAGTTCTTC.

The chain is built from TRBV13 and TRBJ2-2; TRBD1 agrees at 9 bases. Germline assignment: CDR1 PRHDT and CDR2 FYEKMQ (reference sequence). The trim removed 4 bases at V and 3 bases at J, leaving 3 bases unmatched. The CDR3 contains 15 residues. Here the CDR3 DNA reads TGTGCCAGCAGCTCTAGGACAGGGGACACCGGGGAGCTGTTTTTT. As protein: CASSSRTGDTGELFF.

This chain links TRBV7-2 with TRBJ2-2; TRBD2 aligns across 7 bases. CDR3 size: 16 residues. Trimming took 2 bases from V and 4 from J; bases not matched to a gene: 7. The germline CDR1 and CDR2 sequences are SGHTA and FQGNSA. CDR3 loop: CASSLRPSGFTGELFF. The CDR3 nucleotides are TGTGCCAGCAGCTTACGTCCTAGCGGATTCACCGGGGAGCTGTTTTTT.

The chain is built from TRBV30 and TRBJ1-2; 7 nucleotides align to TRBD1. The CDR3 consists of 14 residues. Germline V gene sequence: CDR1 GTSNPN, CDR2 SVGIG (reference sequence). The trim removed 0 bases at V and 6 bases at J, leaving 7 bases unmatched. CDR3 region: CAWSVRAGGDGYTF. In nucleotides, the CDR3 is TGTGCCTGGAGTGTACGGGCAGGGGGTGATGGCTACACCTTC.

CDR3 sequence: CASSTKTGRIVVYGYTF. CDR3 in DNA: TGTGCCAGTAGTACCAAGACAGGGAGAATTGTGGTCTATGGCTACACCTTC. The rearrangement uses TRBV19 and TRBJ1-2, with 7 nucleotides matching TRBD1. Germline CDR1 is LNHDA and CDR2 is SQIVND (reference sequence). Trimming at V came to 4 bases and at J to 4 bases, leaving 15 bases not matched to a gene. This CDR3 spans 17 amino acids.

The rearrangement uses TRBV7-2 and TRBJ2-1; 9 bases fit TRBD1. J gave up 12 bases and V 2 bases, and 11 bases lay outside the gene matches. The germline V gene has CDR1 SGHTA and CDR2 FQGNSA. The CDR3 is 15 amino acids. The CDR3 sequence is CASSLLQGASSRQFF. For the CDR3, the DNA is TGTGCCAGCAGCTTATTACAGGGGGCAAGTTCAAGGCAGTTCTTC.

The chain uses TRBV6-1 and TRBJ1-1, with TRBD1 identical over 7 bases. The ends lost 1 base at V and 2 bases at J; junction bases unmatched: 7. The CDR3 covers 16 residues. Germline V gene sequence: CDR1 MNHNS, CDR2 SASEGT. CDR3 coding DNA: TGTGCCAGCAGTGAAGGGACAGGCCTATTCAACACTGAAGCTTTCTTT. Its translation is CASSEGTGLFNTEAFF.

This chain uses TRBV27 with TRBJ2-3; TRBD1 agrees at 7 bases. The CDR3 is made up of 14 amino acids. The germline V gene has CDR1 MNHEY and CDR2 SMNVEV (reference sequence). J lost 6 bases, V lost 5 bases, and 8 bases had no gene match. The CDR3 loop is CASSPDRALDTQYF. CDR3 in DNA: TGTGCCAGCAGTCCTGACAGGGCACTTGATACGCAGTATTTT.

The rearrangement links TRBV4-2 to TRBJ2-3, with 8 bases that match TRBD2. The CDR3 length is 19 residues. Germline V gene data show CDR1 as LGHNA and CDR2 as YNFKEQ. V trimming: 0 bases; J trimming: 4 bases; junction bases outside the gene matches: 15. The CDR3 DNA is TGTGCCAGCAGCCAAGATGAATCGAGCGGGAGTTTCTCCCCAGATACGCAGTATTTT. As protein: CASSQDESSGSFSPDTQYF.